The present T cell receptor (beta chain) was sequenced within a study of blood T cell repertoires in COVID-19. Study as a whole: Sites across the United States, Italy and Spain contributed samples from acute and convalescent COVID-19. PBMCs, B-cell-depleted T cells, or T cells were the source of the cDNA or gDNA that made up the material.

Measured with immunoSEQ multiplex PCR; TCRdb has only the in-frame clones, and not every one. The sample has around 190,000 clones, approximately 80% seen once. V was pared by 5 bases and J by 1 base, with 11 bases of the junction left unmatched. Germline CDR1 is SGHTA and CDR2 is FQGTGA. This CDR3 has 19 amino acids. Sequencing used peripheral blood. The chain uses TRBV7-3 and TRBJ2-3; TRBD2 matches 14 bases. This sequence originates from a man in his fifties or sixties with acute or convalescent COVID-19. Here the CDR3 DNA reads TGTGCCAGCAGCCGATCCGGGACTAGCGGGAGTGGGGGCACAGATACGCAGTATTTT. The encoded protein is CASSRSGTSGSGGTDTQYF.